The rows below give T cell receptor beta chains drawn from one sample of a study of blood T cell repertoires in COVID-19. The table came from immunoSEQ multiplex PCR; TCRdb's copy has only in-frame clones and leaves some out. The table shows 200,000 to 250,000 clones, with under 85% occurring only once. The sequenced sample was PBMCs or T cells enriched from blood (not recorded which). The receptor set was obtained from a man aged 55 to 70 who had recovered from COVID-19. Both conserved end residues are part of each CDR3. A D gene is named only where the DNA matches it firmly. Rows may omit the clone size; those that give it use once, few, many or a size class.

d_call j_call clone_size v_call cdr3_aa cdr3_nt
. TRBJ1-2 . TRBV5-5 CASSLGGQDGYTF TGTGCCAGCAGCTTGGGGGGGCAGGATGGCTACACCTTC
. TRBJ1-1 . TRBV2 CASRADRNTEAFF TGTGCCAGCAGGGCCGACAGGAACACTGAAGCTTTCTTT
. TRBJ1-1 . TRBV7-9 CASSLSQNTEAFF TGTGCCAGCAGCTTGAGTCAGAACACTGAAGCTTTCTTT
. TRBJ1-3 . TRBV19 CASIGPVGNTIYF TGTGCCAGTATTGGGCCGGTTGGAAACACCATATATTTT
TRBD1 TRBJ1-2 once TRBV7-8 CASRGSDRGLGYTF TGTGCCAGCAGGGGATCGGACAGGGGGCTTGGCTACACCTTC
. TRBJ1-2 . TRBV11-2 CASFGGGPANYGYTF TGTGCCAGCTTCGGCGGGGGACCAGCTAACTATGGCTACACCTTC
TRBD2 TRBJ2-3 . TRBV18 CASSPSQGLAGTQGTQYF TGTGCCAGCTCACCATCGCAGGGACTAGCGGGGACCCAGGGTACGCAGTATTTT
. TRBJ1-6 once TRBV4-2 CASSQAVGGDRDSPLHF TGTGCCAGCAGCCAAGCCGTCGGGGGGGATCGCGATTCACCCCTCCACTTT
. TRBJ2-7 . TRBV7-8 CASSSPTGYYEQYF TGTGCCAGCAGCTCACCGACAGGATACTACGAGCAGTACTTC
TRBD2 TRBJ2-1 . TRBV5-1 CASSRLAGDYNEQFF TGCGCCAGCAGCCGACTAGCGGGGGATTACAATGAGCAGTTCTTC
. TRBJ1-1 . TRBV11-3 CASSLVSAGITEAFF TGTGCCAGCAGCTTAGTCTCGGCGGGGATTACTGAAGCTTTCTTT
. TRBJ1-1 . TRBV4-3 CASSQEGGNTEAFF TGCGCCAGCAGCCAAGAGGGAGGGAACACTGAAGCTTTCTTT
TRBD2 TRBJ2-3 once TRBV27 CASSLSVSGGLRTQYF TGTGCCAGCAGTTTATCTGTTAGCGGGGGCCTTCGTACGCAGTATTTT
TRBD1 TRBJ2-7 . TRBV7-9 CASSLTTGTGGYEQYF TGTGCCAGCAGCTTAACGACCGGGACAGGGGGCTACGAGCAGTACTTC
TRBD1 TRBJ2-5 . TRBV11-2 CASSSTGVEFVETQYF TGTGCCAGCAGCTCGACAGGGGTTGAGTTTGTAGAGACCCAGTACTTC
. TRBJ1-5 once TRBV19 CASSPRGGSNQPQHF TGTGCCAGTAGTCCGAGGGGGGGTAGCAATCAGCCCCAGCATTTT
TRBD1 TRBJ2-1 . TRBV6-5 CATHRGRSYNEQFF TGTGCCACACACAGGGGGCGATCCTACAATGAGCAGTTCTTC
TRBD1 TRBJ1-3 . TRBV4-2 CASSLVGQGAGNTIYF TGTGCCAGCAGCCTTGTGGGACAGGGGGCTGGAAACACCATATATTTT
. TRBJ1-1 once TRBV19 CASSVVAGQNTEAFF TGTGCCAGTTCCGTGGTGGCGGGTCAGAACACTGAAGCTTTCTTT
TRBD1 TRBJ1-1 once TRBV29-1 CSVEPDRVNTEAFF TGCAGCGTTGAACCGGACAGGGTGAACACTGAAGCTTTCTTT
TRBD1 TRBJ2-3 . TRBV9 CASSVAGGASTDTQYF TGTGCCAGCAGCGTAGCAGGGGGAGCTAGCACAGATACGCAGTATTTT
. TRBJ1-5 many TRBV19 CASSIDYGGWDQPQHF TGTGCCAGTAGTATAGATTACGGAGGGTGGGATCAGCCCCAGCATTTT
TRBD1 TRBJ1-2 . TRBV7-9 CASSLRTGGSYGYTF TGTGCCAGCAGCCTAAGGACAGGGGGAAGCTATGGCTACACCTTC
TRBD2 TRBJ2-2 few TRBV5-1 CASSGTSVGELFF TGCGCCAGCAGCGGGACTAGCGTCGGGGAGCTGTTTTTT
. TRBJ2-1 . TRBV7-9 CASSLVGAEQFF TGTGCCAGCAGCTTAGTTGGGGCTGAGCAGTTCTTC
TRBD1 TRBJ1-6 . TRBV5-6 CASSPDRGSSPLHF TGTGCCAGCAGCCCCGACAGGGGGAGTTCACCCCTCCACTTT
. TRBJ2-2 . TRBV5-8 CASSLLRDFGELFF TGTGCCAGCAGCTTGCTTCGGGATTTCGGGGAGCTGTTTTTT